A single sample gave rise to the 3 T cell receptor beta chains below, sequenced in a study of long-term antiretroviral therapy in people with HIV. Version v3.0 of the immunoSEQ assay ran at survey level. TCRdb's table, derived via immunoSEQ multiplex PCR, lists solely in-frame clones and lacks some. The data show about 39,000 clones, roughly nine tenths seen once. Specimen: unsorted PBMCs, collected 1.2 years after starting antiretroviral therapy. Source of these receptors: a woman aged 50 to 60 with HIV.

The rearrangement links TRBV14 to TRBJ1-5; D gene uncertain. The CDR3 is made up of 15 amino acids. V lost 0 bases, J lost 8 bases, and 14 bases lay in between. Germline V gene lookup returns CDR1 SGHDN and CDR2 FVKESK. The CDR3 loop is CASSQDVKAVEPQHF. CDR3 coding DNA: TGTGCCAGCAGCCAAGATGTCAAGGCCGTAGAGCCCCAGCATTTT.

The rearrangement joins TRBV19 to TRBJ1-3; D may be TRBD1 (5 bases). This CDR3 comprises 14 residues. Trimming removed 8 bases from V and 4 bases from J, with 15 bases in between. Germline CDR1 reads LNHDA; CDR2 reads SQIVND (reference sequence). The chain's CDR3 is CASRGTVRGNTIYF. CDR3 DNA sequence: TGTGCCAGTCGCGGGACTGTGAGGGGAAACACCATATATTTT.

The chain joins TRBV9 to TRBJ1-2, with 7 bases matching TRBD1. V was clipped by 4 bases and J by 3 bases; unmatched bases: 9. Germline loops: CDR1 SGDLS, CDR2 YYNGEE. The CDR3 sequence is 15 residues long. The CDR3: CASSTHWDRYYGYTF. CDR3 DNA: TGTGCCAGCAGCACACATTGGGACAGATACTATGGCTACACCTTC. Full variable domain (rest looked up from reference TRBV9 and TRBJ1-2): DSGVTQTPKHLITATGQRVTLRCSPRSGDLSVYWYQQSLDQGLQFLIQYYNGEERAKGNILERFSAQQFPDLHSELNLSSLELGDSALYFCASSTHWDRYYGYTFGSGTRLTVV.